The sample holds many counts of the clone carrying this T cell receptor beta chain. Antigen specificity is unknown. The germline V gene has CDR1 SGHNT and CDR2 YYREEE (reference sequence). V dropped 3 bases and J dropped 3; count of bases not matched to a gene: 7. This CDR3 comprises 16 residues. This entry is derived from a study of T cells after yellow fever vaccination. Broader study findings: Overall, a small share of clonotypes was seen in both CD4 and CD8 compartments. Boosting was followed by the reappearance of most primary-vaccination clones (96% CD4, roughly 90% CD8).

TCRdb processed the 5' RACE reads anew with MiXCR; each CDR3 protein has one entry. The repertoire holds 230,000 or so distinct CDR3 sequences, approximately 3.6% seen once, with around 19% in the top ten. The sequences come from PBMCs, collected 15 days after the yellow fever booster vaccination. The chain recombines TRBV5-4 with TRBJ2-1; 9 nucleotides line up with TRBD1. This clonotype was sampled from a young man who received the YFV17D yellow fever vaccine. The DNA for the CDR3 is TGTGCCAGCAGCTCCCCGACAGGGGGTGGCTACAATGAGCAGTTCTTC. The encoded protein is CASSSPTGGGYNEQFF. The full variable domain, its missing parts supplied by reference TRBV5-4 and TRBJ2-1, is ETGVTQSPTHLIKTRGQQVTLRCSSQSGHNTVSWYQQALGQGPQFIFQYYREEENGRGNFPPRFSGLQFPNYSSELNVNALELDDSALYLCASSSPTGGGYNEQFFGPGTRLTVL.